This T cell receptor (beta chain) was sequenced in a study of blood T cell repertoires in COVID-19. Study-level information: There were acute and convalescent COVID-19 samples, and they came from the United States, Italy and Spain. Nucleic acid was either cDNA or gDNA, and it came from T cells, B-cell-depleted T cells, or PBMCs.

From germline, CDR1 is MNHEY and CDR2 SVGEGT. Trimming cost V 5 bases and J 8 bases, with 10 bases left between them. The length of the CDR3 is 12 residues. Authors' analysis steps: Reference gene primers were amplified, and this amplification served to estimate nucleated cell counts. The data were produced by immunoSEQ multiplex PCR, yet TCRdb's version contains in-frame clones alone and is incomplete. V and J calls and clone size come straight from that table; D and trimming were deduced from the DNA. The data hold fewer than 350,000 clones, with roughly 86% observed a single time. This chain joins TRBV6-2 or TRBV6-3 and TRBJ1-3; D remains unclear. Input material: peripheral blood. This receptor was taken from a woman between 50 and 59 years old who had recovered from COVID-19. CDR3 in amino acids: CASSHGADTIYF. Written as DNA, the CDR3 is TGTGCCAGCAGTCACGGAGCGGACACCATATATTTT.